This TCR beta chain came from a study of blood T cell repertoires in COVID-19. As for the study in general: Samples taken during acute and convalescent COVID-19 were collected in the United States, Italy and Spain.

Authors' analysis steps: For nucleated cells, counts were estimated from reference gene primer amplification. Measured with immunoSEQ multiplex PCR; TCRdb has only the in-frame clones, and not every one. V and J calls and clone size are those listed in that table; D and trimming were worked out from the DNA. The sample shows about 300,000 clones, 65% to 90% of them seen only once. Participants' reported clinical history set cohort assignment. In germline, CDR1 is SGHVS, CDR2 FQNEAQ. With V trimmed by 3 bases and J by 1 base, 0 bases remained unmatched. CDR3 size: 15 residues. The V call is TRBV7-8, the J call TRBJ2-1, with TRBD1 matching over 10 bases. The sequencing input was PBMCs or T cells enriched from blood (not recorded which). This TCR was sampled from a man aged 25-45 years who had recovered from COVID-19. DNA for the CDR3: TGTGCCAGCAGCTTGGACAGGGGGTCCTACAATGAGCAGTTCTTC. Translated, it gives CASSLDRGSYNEQFF.